The source of this T cell receptor beta chain is a study of blood T cells in healthy people across ages. Looked up from germline, CDR1 is LGHNA and CDR2 is YSLEER. The CDR3 is made up of 16 amino acids. J gave up 4 bases and V 4 bases, and 8 bases lay outside the gene matches. Regarding this clonotype: The antigen is unknown.

General study findings and limits: Observed TCR beta diversity per million T cells went down as age went up. This fall followed a roughly linear course with age.

The second PCR ran about 6 to 12 cycles with a sample-barcoded 5' primer and J-beta primers. TCRdb reanalysed the 5' RACE reads using MiXCR and keeps one entry per CDR3 protein. This table holds roughly 1.4 million distinct CDR3 sequences, approximately 59% found once. Material: blood. This rearrangement joins TRBV4-3 to TRBJ2-1; 9 positions match TRBD1. The receptor was derived from a man aged 18 to 30 in good health. Written as DNA, the CDR3 is TGCGCCAGCAGCCCTACAGGACAGGGGAGATACAATGAGCAGTTCTTC. It is translated as CASSPTGQGRYNEQFF.